This TCR beta chain was identified in a study of beta chain features in type 1 diabetes. Study-level findings and limits: Patients with type 1 diabetes carried fewer insertions and had more deletions at their VDJ junctions.

Purity (above 95%) was reached by all sorted populations. The CDR3 is 15 residues long. The germline V gene has CDR1 SGHNT and CDR2 YYREEE (reference sequence). Trimming at V came to 5 bases and at J to 1 base, leaving 2 bases not matched to a gene. In its sample, this clone was seen a few times. The antigen remains unidentified. Every isolated RNA sample was fully reverse transcribed, so sequencing captured expressed TCRB transcripts. Clones were read by immunoSEQ multiplex PCR, and TCRdb kept only the in-frame ones, dropping some. The data contain 140,000 to 150,000 clones, approximately 52% of them singletons.

This clonotype was obtained from a man aged 18 to 29 in good health. Sequences were obtained from Tregs from blood. The J gene is TRBJ2-5, the V gene TRBV5-4, with TRBD2 matching over 13 bases. Written as DNA, the CDR3 is TGTGCCAGCAGACTAGCGGGGGGGACCCAAGAGACCCAGTACTTC. This translates into CASRLAGGTQETQYF.